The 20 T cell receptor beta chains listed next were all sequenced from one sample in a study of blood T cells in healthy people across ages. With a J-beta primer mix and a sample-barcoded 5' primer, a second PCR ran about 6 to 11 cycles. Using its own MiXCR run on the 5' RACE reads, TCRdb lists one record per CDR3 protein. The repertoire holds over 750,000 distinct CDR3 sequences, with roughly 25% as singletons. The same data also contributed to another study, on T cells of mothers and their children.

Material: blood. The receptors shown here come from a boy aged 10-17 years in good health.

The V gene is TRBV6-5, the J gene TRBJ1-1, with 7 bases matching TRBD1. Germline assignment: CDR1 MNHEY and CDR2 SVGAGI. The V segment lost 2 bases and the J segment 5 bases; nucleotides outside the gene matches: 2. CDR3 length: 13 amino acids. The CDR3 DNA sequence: TGTGCCAGCAGTTACAGGGGGCTTACTGAAGCTTTCTTT. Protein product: CASSYRGLTEAFF.

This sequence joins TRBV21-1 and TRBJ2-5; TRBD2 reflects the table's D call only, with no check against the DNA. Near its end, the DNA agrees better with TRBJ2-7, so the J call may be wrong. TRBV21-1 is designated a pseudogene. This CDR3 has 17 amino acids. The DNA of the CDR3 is TGTGCCAGCAGTTCCCAGGGTGGGACTTCAACCTCCTACGAGCAGTACTTC. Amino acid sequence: CASSSQGGTSTSYEQYF.

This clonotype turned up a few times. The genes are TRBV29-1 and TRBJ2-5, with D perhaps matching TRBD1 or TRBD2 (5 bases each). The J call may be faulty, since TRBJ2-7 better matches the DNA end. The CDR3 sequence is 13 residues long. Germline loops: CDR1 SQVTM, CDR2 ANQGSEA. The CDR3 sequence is CSAKTGTRYEQYF. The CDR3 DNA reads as TGCAGCGCCAAGACGGGGACCAGGTACGAGCAGTACTTC.

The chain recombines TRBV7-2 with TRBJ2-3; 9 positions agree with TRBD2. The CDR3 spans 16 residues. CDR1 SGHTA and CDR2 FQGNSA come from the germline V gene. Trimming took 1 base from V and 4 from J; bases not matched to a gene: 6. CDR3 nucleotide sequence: TGTGCCAGCAGCTTAGGCCTAGCGGGGCCCGCAGATACGCAGTATTTT. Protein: CASSLGLAGPADTQYF.

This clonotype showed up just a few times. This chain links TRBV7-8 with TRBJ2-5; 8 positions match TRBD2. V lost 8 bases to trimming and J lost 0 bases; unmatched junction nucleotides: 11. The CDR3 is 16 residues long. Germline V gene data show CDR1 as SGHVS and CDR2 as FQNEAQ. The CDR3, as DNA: TGTGCCAGCTCAGTACTAGCGGCTAAGTACCAAGAGACCCAGTACTTC. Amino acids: CASSVLAAKYQETQYF.

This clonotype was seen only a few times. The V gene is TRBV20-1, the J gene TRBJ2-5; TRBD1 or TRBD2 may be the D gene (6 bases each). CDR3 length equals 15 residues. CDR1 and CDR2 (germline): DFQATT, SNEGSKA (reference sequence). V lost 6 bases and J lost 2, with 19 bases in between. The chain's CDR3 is CSARGRRPRQETQYF. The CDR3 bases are TGCAGTGCCCGGGGGCGGAGGCCTCGGCAAGAGACCCAGTACTTC.

The CDR3: CASTRRNNEKLFF. The DNA of the CDR3 is TGTGCCAGCACGAGACGGAATAATGAAAAACTGTTTTTT. V and J are TRBV2 and TRBJ1-4; D not resolved. Per the germline V gene, CDR1 is SNHLY and CDR2 is FYNNEI. CDR3 length equals 13 residues. Between the trimmed V and J ends, which lost 7 bases and 4 bases, there was a span of 10 bases. Supplemented by reference TRBV2 and TRBJ1-4, the full variable domain reads EPEVTQTPSHQVTQMGQEVILRCVPISNHLYFYWYRQILGQKVEFLVSFYNNEISEKSEIFDDQFSVERPDGSNFTLKIRSTKLEDSAMYFCASTRRNNEKLFFGSGTQLSVL.

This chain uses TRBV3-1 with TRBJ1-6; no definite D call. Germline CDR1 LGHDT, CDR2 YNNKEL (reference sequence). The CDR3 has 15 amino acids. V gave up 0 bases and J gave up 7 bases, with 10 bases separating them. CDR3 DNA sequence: TGTGCCAGCAGCCAAGATTTGGCAGCAAATTCACCCCTCCACTTT. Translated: CASSQDLAANSPLHF.

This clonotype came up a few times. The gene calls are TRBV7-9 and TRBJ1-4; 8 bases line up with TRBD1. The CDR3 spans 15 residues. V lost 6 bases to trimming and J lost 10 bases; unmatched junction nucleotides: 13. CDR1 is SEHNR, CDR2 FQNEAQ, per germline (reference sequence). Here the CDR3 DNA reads TGTGCCAGCAGTCTACCCCAGGGGGCGCCAGGAAAACTGTTTTTT. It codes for CASSLPQGAPGKLFF.

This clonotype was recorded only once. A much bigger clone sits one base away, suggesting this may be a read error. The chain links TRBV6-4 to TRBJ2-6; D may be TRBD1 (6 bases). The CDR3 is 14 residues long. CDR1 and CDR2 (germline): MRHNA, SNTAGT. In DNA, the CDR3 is TGTGCCAGCAGTGAGGGGGCTGGGGCCAACGTCCTGCCTTTC. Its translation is CASSEGAGANVLPF.

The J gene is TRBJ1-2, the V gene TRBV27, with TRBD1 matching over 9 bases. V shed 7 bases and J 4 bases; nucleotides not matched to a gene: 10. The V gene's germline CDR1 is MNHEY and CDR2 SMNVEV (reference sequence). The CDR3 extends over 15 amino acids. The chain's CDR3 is CASTSPGTGTYGYTF. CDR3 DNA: TGTGCCAGCACGTCCCCCGGGACAGGGACCTATGGCTACACCTTC.

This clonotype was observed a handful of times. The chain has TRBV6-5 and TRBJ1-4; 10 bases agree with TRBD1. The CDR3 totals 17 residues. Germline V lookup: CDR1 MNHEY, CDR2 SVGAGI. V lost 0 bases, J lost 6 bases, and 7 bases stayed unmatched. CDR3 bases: TGTGCCAGCAGTTACTCGGGGACAGGGGTTGATGATGAAAAACTGTTTTTT. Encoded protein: CASSYSGTGVDDEKLFF.

The CDR3 loop reads CSVGGPDNEKLFF. The DNA for the CDR3 is TGCAGCGTTGGAGGTCCCGATAATGAAAAACTGTTTTTT. The genes are TRBV29-1 and TRBJ1-4; D is unresolved. Germline loops: CDR1 SQVTM, CDR2 ANQGSEA. Trimming removed 4 bases from V and 4 bases from J, with 10 bases in between. The CDR3 runs 13 residues.

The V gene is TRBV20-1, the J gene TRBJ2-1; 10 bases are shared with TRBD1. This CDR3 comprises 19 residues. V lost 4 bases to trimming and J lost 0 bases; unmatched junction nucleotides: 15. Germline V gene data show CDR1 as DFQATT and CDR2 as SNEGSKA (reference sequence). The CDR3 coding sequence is TGCAGTGCTACATCCGGGACAGGGGTCGCGGGAGCCTCCTACAATGAGCAGTTCTTC. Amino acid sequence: CSATSGTGVAGASYNEQFF.

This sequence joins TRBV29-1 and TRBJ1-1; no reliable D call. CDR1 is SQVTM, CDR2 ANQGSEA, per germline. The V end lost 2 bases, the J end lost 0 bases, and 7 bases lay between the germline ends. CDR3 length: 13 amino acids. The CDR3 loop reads CSVEKRLNTEAFF. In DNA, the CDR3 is TGCAGCGTTGAAAAGCGTCTGAACACTGAAGCTTTCTTT.

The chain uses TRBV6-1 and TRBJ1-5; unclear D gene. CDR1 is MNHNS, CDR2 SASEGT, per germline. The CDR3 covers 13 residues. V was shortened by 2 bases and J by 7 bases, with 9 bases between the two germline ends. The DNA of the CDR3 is TGTGCCAGCAGTGAAATTGCCCCCCAGCCCCAGCATTTT. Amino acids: CASSEIAPQPQHF.

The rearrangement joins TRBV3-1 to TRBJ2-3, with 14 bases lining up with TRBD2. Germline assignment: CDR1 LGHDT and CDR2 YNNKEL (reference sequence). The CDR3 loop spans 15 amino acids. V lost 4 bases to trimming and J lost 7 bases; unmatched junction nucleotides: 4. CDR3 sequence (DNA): TGTGCCAGCAGCCTGGGACTAGCGGGAGTTTATACGCAGTATTTT. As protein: CASSLGLAGVYTQYF.

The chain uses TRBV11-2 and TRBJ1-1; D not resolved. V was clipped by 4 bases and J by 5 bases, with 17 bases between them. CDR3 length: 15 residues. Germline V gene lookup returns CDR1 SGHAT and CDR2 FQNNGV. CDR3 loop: CASSSYSGVLTEAFF. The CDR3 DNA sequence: TGTGCCAGCAGCTCCTACTCCGGCGTCCTAACTGAAGCTTTCTTT.

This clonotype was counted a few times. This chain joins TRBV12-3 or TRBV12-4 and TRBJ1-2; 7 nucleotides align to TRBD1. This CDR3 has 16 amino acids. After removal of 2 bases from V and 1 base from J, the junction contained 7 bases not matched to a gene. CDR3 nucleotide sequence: TGTGCCAGCAGTTTACCTGGGACAGAAAGTAACTATGGCTACACCTTC. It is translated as CASSLPGTESNYGYTF.

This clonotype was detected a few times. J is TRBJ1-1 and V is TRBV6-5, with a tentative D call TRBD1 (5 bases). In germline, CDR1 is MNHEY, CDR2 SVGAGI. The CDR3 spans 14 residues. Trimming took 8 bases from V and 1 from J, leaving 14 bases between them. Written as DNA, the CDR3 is TGTGCCAGCGGGTCATTAACAGGGAACACTGAAGCTTTCTTT. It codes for CASGSLTGNTEAFF.